This T cell receptor (beta chain) was recovered during a study of T cell repertoires in cytomegalovirus infection. The overall study: Selection of CMV epitopes for the study included recently identified HLA-C-restricted and well-studied HLA-B-restricted ones. Public TCR beta signatures provided an indication of both CMV infection and a matching HLA type.

Each CDR3 protein gets one entry after TCRdb re-called the reads with MiXCR. The profile shows 250,000 to 300,000 distinct CDR3 sequences, approximately 22% of them singletons. CDR1 and CDR2 from the germline V gene are PRHDT and FYEKMQ (reference sequence). The junction had 9 bases not matched to a gene; V was cut back by 5 bases and J by 0 bases. The CDR3 consists of 16 residues. Notes on the study in general: Adding up the frequency of public TCR beta families identified people who carried CMV plus the relevant HLA.

With regard to this clonotype: As yet, its antigen is unknown.

The sequencing used cultured PBMCs, collected from culture after CMV antigen stimulation. The clonotype was recovered from a human donor in good health (CMV status not recorded). Some clones in this sample may be carry-over from other donors' samples. The chain joins TRBV13 to TRBJ2-5; 7 nucleotides align to TRBD2. CDR3 loop: CASSQDGTTHQETQYF. CDR3 DNA: TGTGCCAGCAGCCAAGATGGGACTACACACCAAGAGACCCAGTACTTC.